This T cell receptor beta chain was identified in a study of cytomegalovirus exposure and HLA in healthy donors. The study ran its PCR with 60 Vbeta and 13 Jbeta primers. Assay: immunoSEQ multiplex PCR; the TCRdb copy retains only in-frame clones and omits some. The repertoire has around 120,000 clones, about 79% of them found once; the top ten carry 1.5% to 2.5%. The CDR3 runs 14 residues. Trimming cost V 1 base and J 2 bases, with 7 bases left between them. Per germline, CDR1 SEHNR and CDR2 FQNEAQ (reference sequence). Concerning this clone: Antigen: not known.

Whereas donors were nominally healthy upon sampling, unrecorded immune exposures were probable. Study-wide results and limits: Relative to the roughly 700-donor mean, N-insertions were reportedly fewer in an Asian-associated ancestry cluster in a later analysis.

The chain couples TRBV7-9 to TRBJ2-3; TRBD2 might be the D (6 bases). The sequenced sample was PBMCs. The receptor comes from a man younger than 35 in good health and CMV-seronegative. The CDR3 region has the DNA TGTGCCAGCAGCTTAGTGGGACTCACAGATACGCAGTATTTT. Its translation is CASSLVGLTDTQYF. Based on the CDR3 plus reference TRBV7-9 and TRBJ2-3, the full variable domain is DTGVSQNPRHKITKRGQNVTFRCDPISEHNRLYWYRQTLGQGPEFLTYFQNEAQLEKSRLLSDRFSAERPKGSFSTLEIQRTEQGDSAMYLCASSLVGLTDTQYFGPGTRLTVL.